A selection of T cell receptor beta chains follows, all from one sample in a study of sequential checkpoint blockade in melanoma. The protocol was immunoSEQ multiplex PCR, while the TCRdb copy is restricted to in-frame clones and leaves out a portion. Of 18,000 or so clones in the sample, around four fifths are singletons; the top ten hold 34%. Sequences were derived from CD8+ T cells sorted from blood (inferred from file names), sampled from a patient given nivolumab and ipilimumab in sequence. These receptors were taken from a human donor with melanoma. The CDR3 runs from the conserved cysteine through the conserved F or W. Each record gives: V gene, D gene, clone size, J gene, CDR3 protein, CDR3 DNA. D genes are given only for firm matches. Clone size is stated in some rows and not others, as once, few, many or a class when expanded.

V: TRBV6-4
D: .
size: few
J: TRBJ2-3
CDR3: CASSDLAGTDTQYF
DNA: TGTGCCAGCAGTGACTTAGCAGGGACAGATACGCAGTATTTT

V: TRBV7-2
D: .
size: .
J: TRBJ2-7
CDR3: CASSFPSYEQYF
DNA: TGTGCCAGCAGCTTCCCATCCTACGAGCAGTACTTC

V: TRBV6-5
D: .
size: .
J: TRBJ2-2
CDR3: CASSYSQISDGELFF
DNA: TGTGCCAGCAGTTACTCGCAGATAAGTGATGGGGAGCTGTTTTTT

V: TRBV10-2
D: TRBD1
size: .
J: TRBJ2-5
CDR3: CATRTGETQYF
DNA: TGCGCCACCAGGACAGGGGAGACCCAGTACTTC

V: TRBV7-6
D: TRBD1
size: .
J: TRBJ2-3
CDR3: CASSLQGAPRDTQYF
DNA: TGTGCCAGCAGCTTACAGGGGGCGCCTCGGGATACGCAGTATTTT

V: TRBV7-7
D: .
size: .
J: TRBJ1-5
CDR3: CASSSEGVFWPQHF
DNA: .

V: TRBV2
D: TRBD1
size: .
J: TRBJ2-1
CDR3: CASREWTGTGTDEQFF
DNA: TGTGCCAGCAGAGAGTGGACCGGGACAGGGACCGATGAGCAGTTCTTC

V: TRBV7-8
D: .
size: .
J: TRBJ2-7
CDR3: CASSRNTYEQYF
DNA: TGTGCCAGCAGCCGTAATACCTACGAGCAGTACTTC

V: TRBV7-2
D: .
size: once
J: TRBJ2-5
CDR3: CASSLEAQETQYF
DNA: TGTGCCAGCAGCTTAGAAGCACAAGAGACCCAGTACTTC

V: TRBV27
D: .
size: once
J: TRBJ2-2
CDR3: CASSLSGGLFPGELFF
DNA: TGTGCCAGCAGTTTATCGGGGGGACTGTTTCCCGGGGAGCTGTTTTTT

V: TRBV5-6
D: TRBD1
size: .
J: TRBJ2-7
CDR3: CASRTDRETYEQYF
DNA: TGTGCCAGCAGGACGGACAGGGAGACCTACGAGCAGTACTTC

V: TRBV5-1
D: TRBD2
size: .
J: TRBJ2-1
CDR3: CASSLVEREYEQFF
DNA: TGCGCCAGCAGCTTGGTCGAGCGGGAGTATGAGCAGTTCTTC

V: TRBV29-1
D: TRBD2
size: .
J: TRBJ2-1
CDR3: CSVEGGSYNEQFF
DNA: TGCAGCGTTGAAGGCGGGAGCTACAATGAGCAGTTCTTC

V: TRBV7-8
D: .
size: .
J: TRBJ2-7
CDR3: CASSPRDNAYEQYF
DNA: TGTGCCAGCAGCCCACGGGACAACGCCTACGAGCAGTACTTC